The rows below give T cell receptor beta chains drawn from one sample of a study of blood T cell repertoires in COVID-19. The method was immunoSEQ multiplex PCR; TCRdb's version includes in-frame clones alone and lacks a portion of them. Among fewer than 400,000 clones listed, roughly nine tenths were seen once. Sequenced: peripheral blood. These receptor sequences come from a woman aged 25-40 years with COVID-19, enrolled during active disease. The CDR3 runs from the conserved cysteine through the conserved F or W. The order of the fields is J gene, V gene, CDR3 protein.

>TRBJ1-2|TRBV19
CAIGQGSGYTF
>TRBJ1-1|TRBV7-6
CASSLGENTEAFF
>TRBJ1-2|TRBV6-5
CASRALPGGHYGYTF
>TRBJ2-1|TRBV18
CASSPDRGKNEQFF
>TRBJ1-2|TRBV5-1
CASSLDRGTYGYTF
>TRBJ1-1|TRBV4-3
CASSQEPGIGNTEAFF
>TRBJ1-1|TRBV6-2/TRBV6-3
CASSYYGNTEAFF
>TRBJ2-5|TRBV14
CASSQEDAGLETQYF
>TRBJ1-2|TRBV5-1
CASSLASRQGNYGYTF
>TRBJ2-7|TRBV15
CATSRGPRGGLNEQYF
>TRBJ1-4|TRBV18
CASSPGQDEKLFF
>TRBJ1-6|TRBV6-5
CASSYGPNSPLHF
>TRBJ1-5|TRBV28
CASMDTHQPQHF
>TRBJ1-2|TRBV4-1
CASSQVGFGGYTF
>TRBJ2-7|TRBV13
CASSLSGYEQYF
>TRBJ1-2|TRBV28
CASSSAVIYGYTF